This TCR beta chain is drawn from a study of Ad26.COV2.S vaccination and SARS-CoV-2 variants (dated by TCRdb to 2020 to 2022). For the wider study: Donors in the vaccine arm were drawn from COV1001, a phase I-IIa trial of Ad26.COV2.S in healthy adults that was multicentre, randomized, double-blind and placebo-controlled. TCRbeta repertoire sequencing served as the tool for gauging how specific and how broad the SARS-CoV-2-reactive T cell receptors were following Ad26.COV2.S vaccination. The TCR-sequenced set comprised around 32 samples: about 19 Ad26.COV2.S vaccine recipients, 5 placebo recipients and 8 SARS-CoV-2 convalescent individuals. Trial participants were randomized into five groups of five, in which low-dose or high-dose Ad26.COV2.S was given once or twice, or placebo was given on both occasions. Dosing of Ad26.COV2.S was intramuscular, at either 5x10^10 or 1x10^11 viral particles, delivered as one shot or as two shots spaced 56 days apart. Throughout the experiments and outcome assessment, investigators stayed blinded to trial group allocation. Here is what the overall study found, with its caveats: The study was not powered for comparison of responses between vaccine doses or regimens. After vaccination, spike-specific CD8+ and CD4+ T cell responses were reported to show substantial breadth. According to the authors, total T cell responses may have been underestimated by the TCR breadth and depth analyses. Vaccine and placebo recipients had similar non-spike TCR breadth, a finding consistent with the vaccine containing only spike. Higher spike-specific TCR breadth was observed in Ad26.COV2.S recipients than in placebo recipients (P = 0.0014).

Reading from cysteine to phenylalanine, the CDR3 counts 15 amino acids. The kept DNA is CDR3 alone, 45 bases in frame from the first base. CDR1 is given as SGHTA and CDR2 as FQGNSA, both from the germline V gene. Clipping removes 5 bases from V and 3 bases from J, with 8 as the unmatched junction base count. TCRbeta CDR3 regions were sequenced with the immunoSEQ Assay. After extraction, genomic DNA underwent amplification by bias-controlled multiplex PCR, followed by high-throughput sequencing. The authors processed their data as follows. To quantify the absolute abundance of every unique TCRbeta CDR3 region, sequences were collapsed and filtered. Usable DNA was measured by amplifying reference genes present in all nucleated cells, and TCRbeta template counts were normalized to that usable DNA to estimate T cell fraction. Repertoire TCRs were annotated as SARS-CoV-2-specific when V gene, CDR3 amino acid sequence and J gene were exactly matched to a known reactive TCR set. The reference SARS-CoV-2 TCR set came from MIRA and was filtered for enrichment in COVID-19-positive ImmuneCODE repertoires, removing public or cross-reactive TCRs. Using the MIRA antigens, annotated TCRs were further analysed by specific ORF or by position within an ORF. Breadth was defined as the number of annotated unique rearrangements divided by the total number of unique productive rearrangements, and depth was defined as the summed frequency of the annotated unique rearrangements. Group comparisons of TCR breadth used two-sided Wilcoxon rank-sum tests. TCRdb took over this immuneACCESS table, retaining in-frame rearrangements with V and J assigned. Such tables are incomplete; in checked studies, under half of the missing clones stem from an unresolved V gene, and the remainder is unexplained. The V and J calls and clone size were taken over from that table, and D and trimming were inferred from the DNA. The sample table lists hundreds of thousands of clones, approximately 87% of them with a count of one. The ten largest account for around 3% of the sample.

The intended sense of this specimen's treatment or condition label: about 20 received Ad26.COV2.S at low or high dose, single or two shots; 5 received placebo; per-sample allocation not given. For vaccine and placebo recipients, repertoires were sequenced using samples collected on day 63 after the first injection. Cohort 1b enrolled around 24 adults aged 18-55 years at a single site in Boston, USA, between 29 July and 7 August 2020. As a vaccine, Ad26.COV2.S was a replication-incompetent adenovirus type 26 vector that expressed a prefusion-stabilized SARS-CoV-2 spike protein derived from the original Wuhan strain. On this clone: Its binding antigen is unknown. Per-base qualities were not stored, and no clone one base away is much larger.

This specimen was peripheral blood, taken in a trial of Ad26.COV2.S vaccine versus placebo. This TCR was recovered from a person between 18 and 60 years old who received the Ad26.COV2.S COVID-19 vaccine or a placebo. This receptor chain uses TRBV7-2 and TRBJ2-7, with 9 bases matching TRBD2. The DNA reads as follows: TGTGCCAGCAGCGGCGGACTAGCGAATTTCTACGAGCAGTACTTC. This gives the protein CASSGGLANFYEQYF.